The rows below give T cell receptor beta chains drawn from one sample of a study of cytomegalovirus exposure and HLA in healthy donors. Only in-frame clones appear in the TCRdb table, and some are missing; sequencing was by immunoSEQ multiplex PCR. The repertoire has approximately 180,000 clones, around 81% of them found once; the top ten carry around 2.2%. Material: PBMCs. The receptors stem from a woman aged 25 to 45 in good health and CMV-seronegative. Each CDR3 is given with its conserved first and last residue. Fields, in order: V gene, clone size, D gene, J gene, CDR3 protein, CDR3 DNA. D genes are given only for firm matches. Size tells how often a clone was seen (once, few, many) or the class of an expanded clone, and some rows leave it out.

TRBV4-2,-,-,TRBJ2-7,CASSQETLQRTAPYEQYF,TGTGCCAGCAGCCAAGAGACTCTACAGCGGACAGCTCCCTACGAGCAGTACTTC
TRBV29-1,-,-,TRBJ1-3,CSVEQNSGNTIYF,TGCAGCGTTGAACAGAACTCTGGAAACACCATATATTTT
TRBV11-3,-,TRBD2,TRBJ2-1,CASSFRQGLADTYNEQFF,TGTGCCAGCAGCTTCAGACAGGGACTAGCGGACACCTACAATGAGCAGTTCTTC
TRBV6-4,-,TRBD2,TRBJ2-2,CASSRLAGVNTGELFF,TGTGCCAGCAGTCGACTAGCGGGAGTAAACACCGGGGAGCTGTTTTTT
TRBV7-9,once,TRBD1,TRBJ1-4,CASSMGTGVEKLFF,TGTGCCAGCAGCATGGGGACAGGGGTTGAAAAACTGTTTTTT
TRBV19,-,TRBD1,TRBJ1-1,CASIRRTGSGTEAFF,TGTGCCAGTATCAGACGGACAGGGTCGGGCACTGAAGCTTTCTTT
TRBV2,-,TRBD1,TRBJ2-3,CASSPGTGQTDTQYF,TGTGCCAGCAGTCCCGGGACAGGGCAAACAGATACGCAGTATTTT
TRBV27,once,TRBD2,TRBJ2-5,CASKRKRERSETQYF,TGTGCCAGCAAGAGGAAGCGGGAGAGGTCGGAGACCCAGTACTTC
TRBV5-6,-,TRBD2,TRBJ2-3,CASSSILAGGATQYF,TGTGCCAGCAGCTCAATACTAGCGGGGGGTGCTACGCAGTATTTT
TRBV28,-,-,TRBJ1-1,CASSRGGIKTEAFF,TGTGCCAGCAGTCGGGGAGGGATCAAAACTGAAGCTTTCTTT
TRBV6-1,-,-,TRBJ2-7,CAGSEGGVWREADEQYF,TGTGCCGGCAGTGAAGGGGGGGTATGGAGGGAAGCGGACGAGCAGTACTTC
TRBV15,-,-,TRBJ1-6,CATRPAAGSSYNSPLHF,TGTGCCACCCGGCCGGCAGCGGGAAGCTCCTATAATTCACCCCTCCACTTT
TRBV2,-,-,TRBJ2-7,CASSENTFAEQYF,TGTGCCAGCAGTGAGAACACCTTCGCCGAGCAGTACTTC
TRBV4-2,medium-sized,-,TRBJ2-2,CASSHTGATPGELFF,TGTGCCAGCAGCCACACGGGAGCGACTCCCGGGGAGCTGTTTTTT
TRBV4-2,-,-,TRBJ1-2,CASSQEIRDTFYGYTF,TGTGCCAGCAGCCAAGAAATAAGAGACACCTTCTATGGCTACACCTTC
TRBV5-1,few,-,TRBJ2-2,CASSLEQYYTGELFF,TGCGCCAGCAGCTTGGAGCAGTACTATACCGGGGAGCTGTTTTTT
TRBV11-3,-,TRBD1,TRBJ2-7,CASSLVQGQEQYF,TGTGCCAGCAGCTTGGTACAGGGGCAAGAGCAGTACTTC
TRBV29-1,-,-,TRBJ1-1,CSVLQGRTGKTEAFF,TGCAGCGTCCTACAGGGTCGGACGGGAAAAACTGAAGCTTTCTTT
TRBV18,few,-,TRBJ1-4,CASSPRDMDEKLFF,TGTGCCAGCTCACCACGGGACATGGATGAAAAACTGTTTTTT
TRBV27,-,TRBD2,TRBJ2-7,CASSPSPSRTSGGVHEQYF,TGTGCCAGCAGCCCTAGTCCCTCAAGGACTAGCGGGGGGGTCCACGAGCAGTACTTC
TRBV7-9,-,TRBD1,TRBJ2-1,CASKGQGDNEQFF,TGTGCCAGCAAAGGACAGGGGGACAATGAGCAGTTCTTC
TRBV27,-,-,TRBJ2-7,CASSSSDIQGRTYEQYF,TGTGCCAGCAGTTCCTCAGACATACAGGGGAGGACCTACGAGCAGTACTTC
TRBV4-1,-,-,TRBJ2-2,CASSLRTADAGELFF,TGCGCCAGCAGCCTGCGGACTGCCGACGCCGGGGAGCTGTTTTTT
TRBV19,-,-,TRBJ1-5,CASKGEQNSNQPQHF,TGTGCCAGTAAGGGGGAACAGAATAGCAATCAGCCCCAGCATTTT
TRBV5-8,-,-,TRBJ2-2,CASPPVANTGELFF,TGTGCCAGTCCCCCGGTAGCGAACACCGGGGAGCTGTTTTTT
TRBV9,-,TRBD1,TRBJ1-3,CASRGQGDNGNTIYF,TGTGCCAGCAGGGGACAGGGTGACAATGGAAACACCATATATTTT
TRBV28,-,-,TRBJ1-3,CASSLNPFGGNTIYF,TGTGCCAGCAGCCTCAACCCCTTCGGTGGAAACACCATATATTTT
TRBV9,few,-,TRBJ1-1,CASSVDEGGNTEAFF,TGTGCCAGCAGCGTAGACGAGGGAGGGAACACTGAAGCTTTCTTT
TRBV5-8,-,-,TRBJ2-2,CASTPFGGNTGELFF,TGTGCCAGCACCCCCTTTGGAGGGAACACCGGGGAGCTGTTTTTT
TRBV6-5,few,-,TRBJ2-7,CASSYSGTNYEQYF,TGTGCCAGCAGTTACTCTGGCACCAACTACGAGCAGTACTTC
TRBV7-9,-,TRBD1,TRBJ1-5,CSSSLGGGTGDQPQHF,TGTTCCAGCAGCTTAGGGGGGGGGACAGGGGACCAGCCCCAGCATTTT
TRBV11-2,-,-,TRBJ2-7,CASSYRTSTGYEQYF,TGTGCCAGCAGCTACCGAACTAGCACGGGTTACGAGCAGTACTTC
TRBV2,-,-,TRBJ1-5,CASSRGGSNQPQHF,TGTGCCAGCAGTCGGGGGGGTAGCAATCAGCCCCAGCATTTT
TRBV7-6,-,-,TRBJ2-1,CASSPTSSSYNEQFF,TGTGCCAGCAGCCCAACTAGCTCTTCCTACAATGAGCAGTTCTTC
TRBV27,-,-,TRBJ1-5,CASSLSWRHQPQHF,TGTGCCAGCAGTTTATCGTGGAGGCATCAGCCCCAGCATTTT
TRBV19,-,-,TRBJ1-5,CASNLGSQPQHF,TGTGCCAGTAATCTCGGGTCACAGCCCCAGCATTTT
TRBV4-3,-,TRBD1,TRBJ2-4,CASSQRTGNSQYF,TGCGCCAGCAGCCAACGGACAGGGAACAGTCAGTACTTC
TRBV11-2,-,-,TRBJ1-3,CASSLDHGRSGNTIYF,TGTGCCAGCAGCTTAGATCATGGCAGATCTGGAAACACCATATATTTT
TRBV6-5,-,-,TRBJ1-1,CASSSPWAENTEAFF,TGTGCCAGCAGTTCCCCTTGGGCAGAGAACACTGAAGCTTTCTTT
TRBV2,-,TRBD1,TRBJ1-5,CASSFDRGNQPQHF,TGTGCCAGTAGTTTCGACAGGGGAAATCAGCCCCAGCATTTT
TRBV28,-,-,TRBJ1-6,CASQGYGEGYSPLHF,TGTGCCAGCCAAGGTTACGGGGAGGGTTATTCACCCCTCCACTTT
TRBV30,once,-,TRBJ1-2,CAWRTDYYGYTF,TGTGCCTGGAGGACAGACTACTATGGCTACACCTTC
TRBV19,-,TRBD1,TRBJ2-2,CASSINWDRGFNGELFF,TGTGCCAGTAGTATAAATTGGGACAGGGGATTCAACGGGGAGCTGTTTTTT
TRBV6-4,-,-,TRBJ1-5,CASSPNAGINQPQHF,TGTGCCAGCAGTCCGAACGCAGGGATCAATCAGCCCCAGCATTTT
TRBV7-2,-,-,TRBJ2-7,CASSLVLEGYEQYF,TGTGCCAGCAGCTTAGTCCTAGAAGGCTACGAGCAGTACTTC